Each of the 2 T cell receptor beta chains below was sequenced from the same sample in a study of T cell changes during pregnancy in multiple sclerosis. Profiled with immunoSEQ multiplex PCR; TCRdb holds only in-frame clones, not every one. There are tens of thousands of clones in the sample; over 75% occur only once, and roughly 5.7% lies in the top ten. The sequenced sample was CD8+ T cells from peripheral blood mononuclear cells, obtained before pregnancy. These receptors were obtained from a female donor with multiple sclerosis, enrolled in a pregnancy study.

The V and J genes are TRBV5-1 and TRBJ1-4, with 7 bases fitting TRBD1. CDR1 is SGHRS and CDR2 is YFSETQ in the germline V gene. This CDR3 comprises 17 residues. The trim removed 2 bases at V and 8 bases at J, leaving 15 bases unmatched. CDR3 loop: CASSFGTVDTMREKLFF. CDR3 DNA: TGCGCCAGCAGCTTTGGGACAGTGGACACAATGAGGGAAAAACTGTTTTTT.

A remark on this clone: A read error may account for a junction end that differs from germline. V usage is TRBV7-7 and J usage is TRBJ2-5, with 8 bases identical to TRBD2. The CDR3 spans 14 residues. Germline V gene sequence: CDR1 SSHAT, CDR2 FNYEAQ (reference sequence). Here the CDR3 reads CASSLGREGETQYF. The CDR3 DNA sequence: TGTGCTAGCAGCTTAGGCCGGGAGGGCGAGACCCAGTACTTC.